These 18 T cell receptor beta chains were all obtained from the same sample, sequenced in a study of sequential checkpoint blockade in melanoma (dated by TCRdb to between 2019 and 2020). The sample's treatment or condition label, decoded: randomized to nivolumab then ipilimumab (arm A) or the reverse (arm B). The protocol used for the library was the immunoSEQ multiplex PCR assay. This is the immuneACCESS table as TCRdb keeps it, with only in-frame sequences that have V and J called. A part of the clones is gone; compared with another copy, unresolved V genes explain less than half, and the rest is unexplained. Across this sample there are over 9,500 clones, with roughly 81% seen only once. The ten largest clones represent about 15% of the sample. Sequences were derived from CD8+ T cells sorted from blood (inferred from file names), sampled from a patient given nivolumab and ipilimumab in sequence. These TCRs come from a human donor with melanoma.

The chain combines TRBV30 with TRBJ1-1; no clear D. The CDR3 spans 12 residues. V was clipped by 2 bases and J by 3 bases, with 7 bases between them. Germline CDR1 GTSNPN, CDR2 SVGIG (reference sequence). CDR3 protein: CAWSRIDTEAFF. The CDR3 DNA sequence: TGTGCCTGGAGTCGTATTGACACTGAAGCTTTCTTT.

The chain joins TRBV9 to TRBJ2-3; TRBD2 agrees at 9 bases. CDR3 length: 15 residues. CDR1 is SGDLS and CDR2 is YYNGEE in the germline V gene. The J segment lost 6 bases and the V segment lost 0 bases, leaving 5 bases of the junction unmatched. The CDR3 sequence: CASSVGSSGTDTQYF. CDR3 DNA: TGTGCCAGCAGCGTAGGGTCTAGCGGGACGGATACGCAGTATTTT.

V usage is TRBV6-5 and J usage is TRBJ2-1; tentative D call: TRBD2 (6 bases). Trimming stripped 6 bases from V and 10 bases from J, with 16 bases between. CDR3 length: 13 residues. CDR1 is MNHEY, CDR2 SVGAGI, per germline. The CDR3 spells CASSLPTSFEQFF. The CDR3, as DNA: TGTGCCAGCAGCCTACCGACTAGTTTCGAGCAGTTCTTC.

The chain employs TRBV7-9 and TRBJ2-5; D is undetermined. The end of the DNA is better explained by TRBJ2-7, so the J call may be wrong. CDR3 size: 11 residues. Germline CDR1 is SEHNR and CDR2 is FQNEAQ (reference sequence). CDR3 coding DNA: TGTGCCAGCAGCTCCCGTTACGAGCAGTACTTC. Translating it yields CASSSRYEQYF.

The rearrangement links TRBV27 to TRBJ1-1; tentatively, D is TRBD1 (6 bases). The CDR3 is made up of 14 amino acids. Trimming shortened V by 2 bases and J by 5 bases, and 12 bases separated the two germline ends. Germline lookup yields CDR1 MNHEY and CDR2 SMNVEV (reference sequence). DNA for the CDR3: TGTGCCAGCAGTTTAAACGGGGGGCAGACTGAAGCTTTCTTT. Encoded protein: CASSLNGGQTEAFF.

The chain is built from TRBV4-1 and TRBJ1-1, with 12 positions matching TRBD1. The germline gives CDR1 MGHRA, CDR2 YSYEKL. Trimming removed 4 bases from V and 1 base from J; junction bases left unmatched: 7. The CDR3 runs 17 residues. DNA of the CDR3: TGCGCCAGCAGCCGGATCCGGGACAGGGGGCCGAACACTGAAGCTTTCTTT. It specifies CASSRIRDRGPNTEAFF.

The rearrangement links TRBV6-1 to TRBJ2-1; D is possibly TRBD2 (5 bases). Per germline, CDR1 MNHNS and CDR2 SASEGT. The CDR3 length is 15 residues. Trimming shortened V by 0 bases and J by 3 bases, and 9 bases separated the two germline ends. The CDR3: CASSEATGYYNEQFF. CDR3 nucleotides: TGTGCCAGCAGTGAAGCGACGGGGTACTACAATGAGCAGTTCTTC.

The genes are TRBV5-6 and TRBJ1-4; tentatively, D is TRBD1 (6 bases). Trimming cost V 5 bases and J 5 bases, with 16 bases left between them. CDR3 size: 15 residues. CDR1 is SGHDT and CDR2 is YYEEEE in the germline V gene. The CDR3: CASSHRDIVNEKLFF. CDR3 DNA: TGTGCCAGCAGTCATCGGGACATAGTAAATGAAAAACTGTTTTTT.

The chain's CDR3 is CASSFPQTSGTADTQYF. CDR3 in DNA: TGCGCCAGCAGCTTTCCCCAGACTAGCGGGACGGCAGATACGCAGTATTTT. The gene calls are TRBV5-1 and TRBJ2-3, with 11 bases fitting TRBD2. This CDR3 has 17 amino acids. Germline V CDR1 and CDR2: SGHRS, YFSETQ. The V gene end was trimmed by 2 bases and the J gene end by 4 bases; junction bases not matched to a gene: 9. The full variable domain, rest sourced from reference TRBV5-1 and TRBJ2-3, is KAGVTQTPRYLIKTRGQQVTLSCSPISGHRSVSWYQQTPGQGLQFLFEYFSETQRNKGNFPGRFSGRQFSNSRSEMNVSTLELGDSALYLCASSFPQTSGTADTQYFGPGTRLTVL.

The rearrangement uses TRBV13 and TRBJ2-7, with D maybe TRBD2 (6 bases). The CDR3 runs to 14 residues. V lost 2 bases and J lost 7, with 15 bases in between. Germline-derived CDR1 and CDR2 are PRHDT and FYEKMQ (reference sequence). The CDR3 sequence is CASSLTRNRGEQYF. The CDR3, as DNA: TGTGCCAGCAGCTTAACCCGGAACCGGGGGGAGCAGTACTTC.

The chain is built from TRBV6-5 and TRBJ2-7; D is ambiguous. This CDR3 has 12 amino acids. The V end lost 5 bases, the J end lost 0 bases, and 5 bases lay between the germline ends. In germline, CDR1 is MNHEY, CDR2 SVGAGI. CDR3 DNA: TGTGCCAGCAGTACACCCTCCTACGAGCAGTACTTC. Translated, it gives CASSTPSYEQYF.

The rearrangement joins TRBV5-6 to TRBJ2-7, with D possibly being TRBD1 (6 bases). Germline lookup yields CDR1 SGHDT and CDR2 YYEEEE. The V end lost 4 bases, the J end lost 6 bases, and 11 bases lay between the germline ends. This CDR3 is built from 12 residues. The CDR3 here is CASSPTGSEQYF. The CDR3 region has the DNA TGTGCCAGCAGCCCTACAGGGTCCGAGCAGTACTTC.

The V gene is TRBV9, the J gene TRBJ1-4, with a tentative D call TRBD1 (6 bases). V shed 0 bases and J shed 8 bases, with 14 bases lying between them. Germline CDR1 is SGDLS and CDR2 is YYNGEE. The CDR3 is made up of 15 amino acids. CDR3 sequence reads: CASSVATGLKEKLFF. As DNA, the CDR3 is TGTGCCAGCAGCGTAGCAACAGGGCTAAAGGAAAAACTGTTTTTT.

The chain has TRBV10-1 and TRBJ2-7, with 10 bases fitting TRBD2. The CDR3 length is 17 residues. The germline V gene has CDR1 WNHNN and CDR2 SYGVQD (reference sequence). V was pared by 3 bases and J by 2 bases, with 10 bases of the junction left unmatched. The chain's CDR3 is CASSEELAGKGAYEQYF. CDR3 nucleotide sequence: TGCGCCAGCAGTGAAGAACTAGCGGGAAAGGGAGCCTACGAGCAGTACTTC.

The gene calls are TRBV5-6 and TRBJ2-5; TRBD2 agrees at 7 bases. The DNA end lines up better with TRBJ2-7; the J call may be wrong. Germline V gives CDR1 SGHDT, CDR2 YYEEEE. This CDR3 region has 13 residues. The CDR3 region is CASSLAGIYEQYF. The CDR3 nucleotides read TGTGCCAGCAGCTTAGCGGGGATCTACGAGCAGTACTTC.

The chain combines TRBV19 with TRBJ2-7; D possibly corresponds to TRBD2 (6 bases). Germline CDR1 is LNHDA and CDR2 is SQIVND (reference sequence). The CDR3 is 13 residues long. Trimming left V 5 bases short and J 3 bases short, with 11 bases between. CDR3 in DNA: TGTGCCAGTAGTCCTGGGACTGGCTACGAGCAGTACTTC. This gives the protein CASSPGTGYEQYF.

The CDR3 bases are TGTGCCAGCAGCTTACGGACAGGGGTAATGGAGACCCAGTACTTC. It translates to CASSLRTGVMETQYF. This chain connects TRBV9 to TRBJ2-5; 9 nucleotides match TRBD1. The CDR3 is 15 amino acids. With 4 bases clipped from V and 5 bases from J, the junction kept 9 bases outside the gene matches. Looked up from germline, CDR1 is SGDLS and CDR2 is YYNGEE.

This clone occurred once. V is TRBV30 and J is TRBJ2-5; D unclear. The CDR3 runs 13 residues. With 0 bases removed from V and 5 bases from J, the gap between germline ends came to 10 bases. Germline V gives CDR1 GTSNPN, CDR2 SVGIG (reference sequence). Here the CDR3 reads CAWSVNLVETQYF. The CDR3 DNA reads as TGTGCCTGGAGTGTAAATCTTGTGGAGACCCAGTACTTC.